The 13 T cell receptor beta chains in this list originate from one sample, sequenced in a study of CXCR3-negative and CXCR3-positive naive CD8 T cells. UMI-labeled 5' RACE yielded the TRB cDNA libraries. TCRdb reprocessed the 5' RACE reads and reports one entry per CDR3 protein, with no DNA. Its table lists more than 50,000 distinct CDR3 sequences. Sequencing was carried out using naive CXCR3- CD8+ T cells from blood. As to subset: CD45RO-CCR7+CD27+CD95- naive CD8+ T cells lacking CXCR3 (TNR3-). These TCRs come from a human donor in good health. Some clones in this sample may be carry-over from other donors' samples.

The J gene is TRBJ2-7, the V gene TRBV9. Germline V gene sequence: CDR1 SGDLS, CDR2 YYNGEE. CDR3 length: 15 amino acids. The CDR3 sequence is CASSVDTAQSDEQYF. Combining the CDR3 with reference TRBV9 and TRBJ2-7 gives the whole variable domain DSGVTQTPKHLITATGQRVTLRCSPRSGDLSVYWYQQSLDQGLQFLIQYYNGEERAKGNILERFSAQQFPDLHSELNLSSLELGDSALYFCASSVDTAQSDEQYFGPGTRLTVT.

The chain has TRBV19 and TRBJ2-1. This CDR3 is built from 14 residues. Looked up from germline, CDR1 is LNHDA and CDR2 is SQIVND (reference sequence). CDR3 sequence: CASSSDTTYNEQFF. The full variable domain, rest sourced from reference TRBV19 and TRBJ2-1, is DGGITQSPKYLFRKEGQNVTLSCEQNLNHDAMYWYRQDPGQGLRLIYYSQIVNDFQKGDIAEGYSVSREKKESFPLTVTSAQKNPTAFYLCASSSDTTYNEQFFGPGTRLTVL.

The chain joins TRBV28 to TRBJ2-1. The CDR3 runs to 13 residues. Looked up from germline, CDR1 is MDHEN and CDR2 is SYDVKM. CDR3 sequence reads: CASSSTTYNEQFF.

V is TRBV7-2 and J is TRBJ2-1; TCRdb reports TRBD2, a call that lacks DNA to check it against. This CDR3 is built from 15 residues. Germline CDR1 SGHTA, CDR2 FQGNSA. CDR3 loop: CASSLGAGVHNEQFF.

V gene TRBV30 combines with J gene TRBJ2-7. CDR1 GTSNPN and CDR2 SVGIG come from the germline V gene (reference sequence). The CDR3 has 13 residues. The CDR3 region is CAWRAVNSYEQYF.

This sequence joins TRBV7-9 and TRBJ2-3. The CDR3 totals 15 residues. CDR1 SEHNR and CDR2 FQNEAQ come from the germline V gene (reference sequence). This CDR3 reads CASSLTLYNTDTQYF.

This chain joins TRBV6-4 and TRBJ1-1; TCRdb names TRBD1, which stays unverified in the absence of DNA. CDR1 and CDR2 (germline): MRHNA, SNTAGT. The CDR3 contains 13 residues. The CDR3 region is CASSPGGFTEAFF.

The CDR3 region is CASSLAIRGGSANTGELFF. The chain couples TRBV7-6 to TRBJ2-2; no DNA is available, so the TRBD1 call from TCRdb remains unchecked. Germline V CDR1 and CDR2: SGHVS, FNYEAQ. The CDR3 loop spans 19 amino acids.

This chain connects TRBV20-1 to TRBJ2-7; TCRdb returns TRBD1, unconfirmable since there is no DNA. From germline, CDR1 is DFQATT and CDR2 SNEGSKA (reference sequence). This CDR3 has 16 amino acids. CDR3 in amino acids: CSARDRRGQGSYEQYF.

This chain uses TRBV4-3 with TRBJ2-7; without DNA, the TCRdb call of TRBD1 cannot be checked. CDR1 and CDR2 (germline): LGHNA, YSLEER. The CDR3 runs to 13 residues. CDR3 region: CASSRTTAYEQYF.

The J gene is TRBJ1-1, the V gene TRBV5-1. This CDR3 spans 12 amino acids. Germline CDR1 reads SGHRS; CDR2 reads YFSETQ. The CDR3 protein is CASSLAGGEAFF.

The V gene is TRBV27, the J gene TRBJ1-2; checking the TCRdb D call of TRBD1 is not possible without DNA. CDR1 is MNHEY and CDR2 is SMNVEV in the germline V gene (reference sequence). The CDR3 spans 18 residues. CDR3 sequence: CASSLSGSIQTGYYGYTF.

V and J are TRBV10-3 and TRBJ1-6. Germline loops: CDR1 ENHRY, CDR2 SYGVKD. The CDR3 consists of 14 residues. CDR3 sequence: CAISEWQENSPLHF.